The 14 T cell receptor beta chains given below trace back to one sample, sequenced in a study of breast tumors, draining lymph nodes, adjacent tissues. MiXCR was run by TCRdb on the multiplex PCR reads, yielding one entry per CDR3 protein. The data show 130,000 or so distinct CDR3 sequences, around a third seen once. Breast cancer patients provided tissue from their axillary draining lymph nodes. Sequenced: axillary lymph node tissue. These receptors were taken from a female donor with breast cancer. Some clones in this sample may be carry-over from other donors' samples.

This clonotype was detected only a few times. The CDR3 reads CASRESGTRASGNTIYF. CDR3 nucleotide sequence: TGTGCCAGCAGAGAATCCGGGACACGCGCCTCTGGAAACACCATATATTTT. This chain links TRBV6-5 with TRBJ1-3; TRBD1 is a possible D gene (6 bases). With 6 bases removed from V and 0 bases from J, the gap between germline ends came to 18 bases. Germline CDR1 and CDR2: MNHEY and SVGAGI. The CDR3 sequence is 17 residues long.

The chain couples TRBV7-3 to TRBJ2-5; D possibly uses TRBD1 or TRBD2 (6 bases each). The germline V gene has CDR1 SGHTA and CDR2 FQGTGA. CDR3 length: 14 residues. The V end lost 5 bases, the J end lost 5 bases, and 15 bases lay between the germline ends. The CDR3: CASSPVGGDETQYF. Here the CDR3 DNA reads TGTGCCAGCAGCCCCGTCGGGGGCGATGAGACCCAGTACTTC.

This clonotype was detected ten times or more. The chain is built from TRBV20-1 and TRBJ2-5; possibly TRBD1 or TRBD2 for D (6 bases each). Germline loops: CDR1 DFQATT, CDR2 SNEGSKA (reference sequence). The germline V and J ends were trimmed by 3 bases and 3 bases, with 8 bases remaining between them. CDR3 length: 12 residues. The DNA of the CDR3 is TGCAGTGCTAGGGGGGGCGAAGAGACCCAGTACTTC. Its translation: CSARGGEETQYF.

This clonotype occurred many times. In nucleotides, the CDR3 is TGTGCCACCAGTGATTTGGGGGACTCCCAGGGCACCGGGGAGCTGTTTTTT. It specifies CATSDLGDSQGTGELFF. The rearrangement links TRBV24-1 to TRBJ2-2; weak D call: TRBD2 (6 bases). The CDR3 loop spans 17 amino acids. Trimming pared 0 bases from V and 4 bases from J, leaving 14 bases between. Germline V lookup: CDR1 KGHDR, CDR2 SFDVKD.

The CDR3 loop is CASSTLRGRSPEAFF. The CDR3 DNA reads TGTGCCAGCAGTACCCTTAGGGGGCGGTCGCCTGAAGCTTTCTTT. The chain employs TRBV6-6 and TRBJ1-1; 7 bases agree with TRBD1. The germline CDR1 and CDR2 sequences are MNHNY and SVGAGI (reference sequence). V was clipped by 5 bases and J by 6 bases; unmatched bases: 12. CDR3 length equals 15 residues.

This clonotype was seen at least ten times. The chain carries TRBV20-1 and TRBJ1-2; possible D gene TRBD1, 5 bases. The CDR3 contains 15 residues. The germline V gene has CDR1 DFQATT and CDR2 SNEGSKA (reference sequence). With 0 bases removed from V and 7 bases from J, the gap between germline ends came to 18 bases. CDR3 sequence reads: CSARDLSGIERGYTF. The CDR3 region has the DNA TGCAGTGCTAGAGATCTTTCAGGGATCGAACGTGGCTACACCTTC.

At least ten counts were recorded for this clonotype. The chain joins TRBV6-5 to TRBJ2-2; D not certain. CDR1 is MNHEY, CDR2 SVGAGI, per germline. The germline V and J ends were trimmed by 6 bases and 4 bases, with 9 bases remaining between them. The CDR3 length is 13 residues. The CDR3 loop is CASRPGITGELFF. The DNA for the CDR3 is TGTGCCAGCAGACCCGGTATCACCGGGGAGCTGTTTTTT.

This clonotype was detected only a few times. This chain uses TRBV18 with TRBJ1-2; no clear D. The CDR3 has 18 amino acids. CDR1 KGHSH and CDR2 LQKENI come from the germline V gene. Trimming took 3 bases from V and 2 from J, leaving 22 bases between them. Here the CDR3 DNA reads TGTGCCAGCTCACCTCTGGTGTTTAGAGAGACCGTAAACTATGGCTACACCTTC. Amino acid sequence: CASSPLVFRETVNYGYTF.

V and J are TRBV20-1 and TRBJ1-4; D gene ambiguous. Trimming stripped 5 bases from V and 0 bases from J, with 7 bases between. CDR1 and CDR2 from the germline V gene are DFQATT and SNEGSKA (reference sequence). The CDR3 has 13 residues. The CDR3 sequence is CSAGGTTNEKLFF. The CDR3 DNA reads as TGCAGTGCTGGAGGGACAACTAATGAAAAACTGTTTTTT.

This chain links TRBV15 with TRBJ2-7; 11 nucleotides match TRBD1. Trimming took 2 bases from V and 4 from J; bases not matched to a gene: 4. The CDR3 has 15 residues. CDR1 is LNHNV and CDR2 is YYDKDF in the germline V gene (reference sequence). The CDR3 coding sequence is TGTGCCACCAGCAGAAGGACAGGGGGCTCATACGAGCAGTACTTC. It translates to CATSRRTGGSYEQYF.

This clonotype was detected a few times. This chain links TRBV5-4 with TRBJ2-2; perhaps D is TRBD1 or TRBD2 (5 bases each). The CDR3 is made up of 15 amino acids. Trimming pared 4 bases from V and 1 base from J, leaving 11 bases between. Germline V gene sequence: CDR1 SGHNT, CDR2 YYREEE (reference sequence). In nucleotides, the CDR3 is TGTGCCAGCAGCCGGGGCAGGTTGAACACCGGGGAGCTGTTTTTT. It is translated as CASSRGRLNTGELFF.

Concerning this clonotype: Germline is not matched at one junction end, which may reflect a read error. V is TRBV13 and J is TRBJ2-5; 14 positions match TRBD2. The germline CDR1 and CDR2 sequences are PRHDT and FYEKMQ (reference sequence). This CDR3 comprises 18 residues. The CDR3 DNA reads TGTGCCAACAGCTCCCGACTAGCGGGGGGGCTAGACGGATGGGGCCAGTACTTC. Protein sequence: CANSSRLAGGLDGWGQYF.

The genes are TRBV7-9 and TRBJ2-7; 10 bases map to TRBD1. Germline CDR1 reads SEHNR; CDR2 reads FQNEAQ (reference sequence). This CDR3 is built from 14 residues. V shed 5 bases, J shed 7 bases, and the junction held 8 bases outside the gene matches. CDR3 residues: CASSMDRGGNEQYV. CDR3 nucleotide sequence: TGTGCCAGCAGCATGGACAGGGGGGGGAATGAGCAGTACGTC.

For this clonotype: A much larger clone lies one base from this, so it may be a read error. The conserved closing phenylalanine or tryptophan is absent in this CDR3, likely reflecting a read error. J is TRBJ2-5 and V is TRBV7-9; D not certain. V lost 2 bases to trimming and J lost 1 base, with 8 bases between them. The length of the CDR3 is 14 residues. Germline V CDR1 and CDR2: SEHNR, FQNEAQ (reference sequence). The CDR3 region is CASSLWAVQETQYL. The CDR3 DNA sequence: TGTGCCAGCAGCTTATGGGCAGTCCAAGAGACCCAGTACCTC.